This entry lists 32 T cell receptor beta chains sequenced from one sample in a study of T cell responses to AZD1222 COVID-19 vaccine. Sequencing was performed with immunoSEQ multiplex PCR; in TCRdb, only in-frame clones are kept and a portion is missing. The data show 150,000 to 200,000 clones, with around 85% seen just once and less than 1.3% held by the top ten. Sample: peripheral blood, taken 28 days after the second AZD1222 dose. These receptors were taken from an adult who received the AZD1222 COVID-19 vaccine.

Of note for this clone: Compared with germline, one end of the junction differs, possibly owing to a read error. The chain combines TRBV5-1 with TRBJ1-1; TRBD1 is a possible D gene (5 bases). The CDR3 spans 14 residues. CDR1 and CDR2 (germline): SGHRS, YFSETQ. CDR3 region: CASSLEGSAVPYIF. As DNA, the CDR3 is TGCGCCAGCAGCTTGGAGGGGTCTGCCGTCCCGTATATCTTT.

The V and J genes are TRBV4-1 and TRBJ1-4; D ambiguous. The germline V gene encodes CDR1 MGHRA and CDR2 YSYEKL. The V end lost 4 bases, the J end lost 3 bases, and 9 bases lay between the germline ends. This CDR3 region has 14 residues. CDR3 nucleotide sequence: TGCGCCAGCAGCCTCCAGGTGGCTAATGAAAAACTGTTTTTT. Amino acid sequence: CASSLQVANEKLFF.

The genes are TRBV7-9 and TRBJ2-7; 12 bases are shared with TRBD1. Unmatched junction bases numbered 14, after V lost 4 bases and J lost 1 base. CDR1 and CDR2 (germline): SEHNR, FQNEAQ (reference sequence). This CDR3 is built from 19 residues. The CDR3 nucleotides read TGTGCCAGCAGCTGGTCCGGGACAGGGGGCGACATTGGTTCCTACGAGCAGTACTTC. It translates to CASSWSGTGGDIGSYEQYF.

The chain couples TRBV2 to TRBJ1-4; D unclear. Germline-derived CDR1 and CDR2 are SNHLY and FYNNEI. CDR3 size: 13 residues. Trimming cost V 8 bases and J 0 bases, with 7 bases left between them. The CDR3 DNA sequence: TGTGCCAGCGCCGGTGCAACTAATGAAAAACTGTTTTTT. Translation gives CASAGATNEKLFF.

DNA of the CDR3: TGTGCCAGTAGCACCGTAGGAGCAGCTTTCTTT. Encoded protein: CASSTVGAAFF. The chain couples TRBV19 to TRBJ1-1; D is undetermined. V lost 6 bases to trimming and J lost 10 bases, with 12 bases between them. Per the germline V gene, CDR1 is LNHDA and CDR2 is SQIVND (reference sequence). The CDR3 runs 11 residues.

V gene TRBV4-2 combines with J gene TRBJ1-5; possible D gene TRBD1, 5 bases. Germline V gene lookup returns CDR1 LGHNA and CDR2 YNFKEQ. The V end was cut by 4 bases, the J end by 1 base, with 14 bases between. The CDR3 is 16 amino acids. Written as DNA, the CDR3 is TGTGCCAGCAGCCCAGAGGGGCGGACCAGCAATCAGCCCCAGCATTTT. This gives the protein CASSPEGRTSNQPQHF.

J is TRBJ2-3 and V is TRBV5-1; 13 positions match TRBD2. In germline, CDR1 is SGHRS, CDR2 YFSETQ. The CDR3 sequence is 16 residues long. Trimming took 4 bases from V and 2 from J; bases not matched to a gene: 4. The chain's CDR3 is CASSRTSGGLTDTQYF. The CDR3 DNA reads TGCGCCAGCAGCCGGACTAGCGGGGGCCTCACAGATACGCAGTATTTT.

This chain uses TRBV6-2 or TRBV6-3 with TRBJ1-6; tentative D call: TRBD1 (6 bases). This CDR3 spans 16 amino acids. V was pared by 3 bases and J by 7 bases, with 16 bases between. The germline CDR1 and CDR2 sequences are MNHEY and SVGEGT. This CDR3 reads CASSYLTGTKNSPLHF. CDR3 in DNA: TGTGCCAGCAGTTATTTGACCGGGACAAAAAATTCACCCCTCCACTTT.

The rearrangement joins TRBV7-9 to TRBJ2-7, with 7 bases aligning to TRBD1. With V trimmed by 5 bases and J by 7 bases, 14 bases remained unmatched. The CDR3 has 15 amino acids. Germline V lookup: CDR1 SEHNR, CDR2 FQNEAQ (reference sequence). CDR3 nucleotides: TGTGCCAGCAGCCTTCAACAGGGGTATCGGGTGGAGCAGTACTTC. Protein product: CASSLQQGYRVEQYF. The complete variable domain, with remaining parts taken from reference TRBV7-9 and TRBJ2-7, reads DTGVSQNPRHKITKRGQNVTFRCDPISEHNRLYWYRQTLGQGPEFLTYFQNEAQLEKSRLLSDRFSAERPKGSFSTLEIQRTEQGDSAMYLCASSLQQGYRVEQYFGPGTRLTVT.

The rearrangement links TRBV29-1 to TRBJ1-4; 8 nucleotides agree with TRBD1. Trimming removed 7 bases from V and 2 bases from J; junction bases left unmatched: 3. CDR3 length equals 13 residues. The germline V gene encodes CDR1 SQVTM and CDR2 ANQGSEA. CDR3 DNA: TGCAGCGCCCGGACAGGGACTAATGAAAAACTGTTTTTT. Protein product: CSARTGTNEKLFF. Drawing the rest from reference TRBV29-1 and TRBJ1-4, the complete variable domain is SAVISQKPSRDICQRGTSLTIQCQVDSQVTMMFWYRQQPGQSLTLIATANQGSEATYESGFVIDKFPISRPNLTFSTLTVSNMSPEDSSIYLCSARTGTNEKLFFGSGTQLSVL.

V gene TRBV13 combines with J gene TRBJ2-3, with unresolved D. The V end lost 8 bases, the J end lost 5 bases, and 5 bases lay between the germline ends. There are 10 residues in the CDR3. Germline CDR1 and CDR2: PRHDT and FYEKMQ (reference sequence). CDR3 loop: CASGLDTQYF. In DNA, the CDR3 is TGTGCCAGCGGGTTAGATACGCAGTATTTT.

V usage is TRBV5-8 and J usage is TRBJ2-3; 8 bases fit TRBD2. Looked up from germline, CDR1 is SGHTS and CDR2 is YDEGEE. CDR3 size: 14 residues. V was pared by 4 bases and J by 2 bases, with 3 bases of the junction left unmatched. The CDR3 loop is CASSSGGDTDTQYF. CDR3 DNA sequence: TGTGCCAGCAGCAGCGGGGGTGACACAGATACGCAGTATTTT.

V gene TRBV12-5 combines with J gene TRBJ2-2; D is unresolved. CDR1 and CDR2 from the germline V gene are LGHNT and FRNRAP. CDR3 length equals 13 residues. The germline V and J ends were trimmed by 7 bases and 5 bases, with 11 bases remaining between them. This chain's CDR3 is CASALRATGELFF. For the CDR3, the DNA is TGTGCTAGTGCACTTAGGGCAACCGGGGAGCTGTTTTTT.

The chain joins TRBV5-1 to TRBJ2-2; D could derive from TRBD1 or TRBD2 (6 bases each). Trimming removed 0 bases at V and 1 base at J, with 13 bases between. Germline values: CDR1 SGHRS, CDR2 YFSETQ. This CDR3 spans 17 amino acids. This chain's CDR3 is CASSLAGGTRNTGELFF. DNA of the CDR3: TGCGCCAGCAGCTTGGCCGGAGGGACAAGGAACACCGGGGAGCTGTTTTTT.

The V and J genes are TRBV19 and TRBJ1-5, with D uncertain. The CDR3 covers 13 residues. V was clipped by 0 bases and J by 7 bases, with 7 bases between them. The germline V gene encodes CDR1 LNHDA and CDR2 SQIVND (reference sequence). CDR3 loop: CASSIDYAQPQHF. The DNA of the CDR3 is TGTGCCAGTAGTATAGATTACGCCCAGCCCCAGCATTTT.

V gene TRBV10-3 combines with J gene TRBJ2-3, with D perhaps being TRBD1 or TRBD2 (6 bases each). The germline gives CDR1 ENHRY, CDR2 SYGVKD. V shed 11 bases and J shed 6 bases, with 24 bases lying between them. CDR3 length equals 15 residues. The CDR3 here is CASAQGSRGLDTQYF. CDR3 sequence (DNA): TGTGCCTCGGCTCAGGGGAGCAGGGGACTCGATACGCAGTATTTT.

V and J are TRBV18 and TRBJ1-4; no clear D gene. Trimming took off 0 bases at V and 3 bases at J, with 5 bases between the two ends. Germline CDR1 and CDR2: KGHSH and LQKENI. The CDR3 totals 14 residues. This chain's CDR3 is CASSPPASNEKLFF. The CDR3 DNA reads TGTGCCAGCTCACCACCGGCCTCTAATGAAAAACTGTTTTTT.

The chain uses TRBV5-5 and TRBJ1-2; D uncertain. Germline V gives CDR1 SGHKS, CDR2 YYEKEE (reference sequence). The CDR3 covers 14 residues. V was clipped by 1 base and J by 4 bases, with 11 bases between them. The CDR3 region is CASSLFLESYGYTF. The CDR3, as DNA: TGTGCCAGCAGCTTGTTCCTGGAGTCCTATGGCTACACCTTC.

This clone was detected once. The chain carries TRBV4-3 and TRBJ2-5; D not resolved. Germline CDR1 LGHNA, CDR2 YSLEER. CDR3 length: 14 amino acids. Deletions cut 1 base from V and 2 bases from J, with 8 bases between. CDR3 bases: TGCGCCAGCAGCCAAGGGCCACGGCAAGAGACCCAGTACTTC. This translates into CASSQGPRQETQYF.

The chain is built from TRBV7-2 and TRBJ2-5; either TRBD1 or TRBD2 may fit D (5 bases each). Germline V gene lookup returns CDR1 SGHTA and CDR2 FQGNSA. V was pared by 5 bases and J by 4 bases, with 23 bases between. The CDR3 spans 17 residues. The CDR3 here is CASSVDSRGSWIETQYF. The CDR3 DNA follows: TGTGCCAGCAGCGTCGACAGCCGGGGATCTTGGATAGAGACCCAGTACTTC.

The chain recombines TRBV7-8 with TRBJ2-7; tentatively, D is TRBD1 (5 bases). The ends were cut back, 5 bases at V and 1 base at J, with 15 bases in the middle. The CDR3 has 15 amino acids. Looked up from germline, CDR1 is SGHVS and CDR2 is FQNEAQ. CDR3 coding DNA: TGTGCCAGCAGCCCCGAGGTTCAGGGATCCTACGAGCAGTACTTC. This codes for CASSPEVQGSYEQYF.

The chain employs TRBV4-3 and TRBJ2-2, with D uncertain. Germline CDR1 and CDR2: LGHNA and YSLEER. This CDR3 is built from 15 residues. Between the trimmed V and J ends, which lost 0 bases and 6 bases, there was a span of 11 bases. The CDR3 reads CASSQDRMSSGELFF. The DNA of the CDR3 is TGCGCCAGCAGCCAAGATCGGATGAGTTCCGGGGAGCTGTTTTTT.

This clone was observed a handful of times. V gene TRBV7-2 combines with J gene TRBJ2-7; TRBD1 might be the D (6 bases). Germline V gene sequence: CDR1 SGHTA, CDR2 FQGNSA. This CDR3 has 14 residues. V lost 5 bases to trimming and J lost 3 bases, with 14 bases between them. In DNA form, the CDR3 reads TGTGCCAGCAGCACCTCCGGGACAATCTACGAGCAGTACTTC. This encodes CASSTSGTIYEQYF.

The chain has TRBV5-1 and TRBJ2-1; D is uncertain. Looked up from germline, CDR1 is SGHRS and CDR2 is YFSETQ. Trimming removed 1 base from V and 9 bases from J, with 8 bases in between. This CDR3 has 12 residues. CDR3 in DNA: TGCGCCAGCAGCTTGCAACCACGTGAGCAGTTCTTC. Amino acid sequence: CASSLQPREQFF.

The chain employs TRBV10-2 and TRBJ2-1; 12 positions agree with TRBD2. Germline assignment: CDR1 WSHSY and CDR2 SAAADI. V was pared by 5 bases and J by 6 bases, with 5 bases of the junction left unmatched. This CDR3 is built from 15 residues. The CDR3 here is CASSKPGLAGNEQFF. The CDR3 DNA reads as TGCGCCAGCAGTAAACCGGGACTAGCGGGCAATGAGCAGTTCTTC.

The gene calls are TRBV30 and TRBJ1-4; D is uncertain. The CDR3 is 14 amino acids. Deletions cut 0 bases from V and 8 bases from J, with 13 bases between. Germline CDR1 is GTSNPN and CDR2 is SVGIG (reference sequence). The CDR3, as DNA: TGTGCCTGGAGTGTACAAGGGAGTTCGGAAAAACTGTTTTTT. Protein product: CAWSVQGSSEKLFF.

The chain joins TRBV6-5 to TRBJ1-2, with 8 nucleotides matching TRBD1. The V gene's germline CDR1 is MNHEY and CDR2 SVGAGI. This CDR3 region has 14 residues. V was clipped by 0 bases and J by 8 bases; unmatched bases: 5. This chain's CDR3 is CASSYSAQGGGYTF. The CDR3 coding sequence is TGTGCCAGCAGTTACTCGGCACAGGGGGGCGGCTACACCTTC.

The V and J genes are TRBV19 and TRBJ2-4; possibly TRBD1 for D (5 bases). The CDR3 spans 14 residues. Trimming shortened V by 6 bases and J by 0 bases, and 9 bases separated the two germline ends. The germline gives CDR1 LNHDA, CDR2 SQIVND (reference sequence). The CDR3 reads CASSLGLAKNIQYF. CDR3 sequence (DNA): TGTGCCAGTAGCCTGGGGCTAGCCAAAAACATTCAGTACTTC.

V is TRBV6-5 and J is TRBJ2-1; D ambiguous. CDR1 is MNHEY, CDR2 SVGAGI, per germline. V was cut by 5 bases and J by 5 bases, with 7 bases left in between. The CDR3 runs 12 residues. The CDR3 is CASSRLNNEQFF. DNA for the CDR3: TGTGCCAGCAGTCGTCTAAACAATGAGCAGTTCTTC.

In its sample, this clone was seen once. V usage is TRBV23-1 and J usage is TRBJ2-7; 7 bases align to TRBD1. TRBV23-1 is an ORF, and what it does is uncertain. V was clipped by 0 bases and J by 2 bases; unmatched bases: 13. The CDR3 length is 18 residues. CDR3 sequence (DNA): TGCGCCAGCAGTCAATCGGGTCGGGCAGGGGGTGATCCCTACGAGCAGTACTTC. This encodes CASSQSGRAGGDPYEQYF.

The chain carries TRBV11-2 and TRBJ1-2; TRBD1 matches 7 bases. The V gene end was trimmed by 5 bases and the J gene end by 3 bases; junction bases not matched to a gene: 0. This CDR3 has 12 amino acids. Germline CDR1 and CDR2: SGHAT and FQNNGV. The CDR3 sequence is CASSGTDYGYTF. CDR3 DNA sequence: TGTGCCAGCAGCGGGACAGACTATGGCTACACCTTC.

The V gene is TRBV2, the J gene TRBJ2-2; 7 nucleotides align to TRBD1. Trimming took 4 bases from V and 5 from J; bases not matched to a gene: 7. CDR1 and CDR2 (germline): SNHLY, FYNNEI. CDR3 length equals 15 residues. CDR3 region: CASSADRVGTGELFF. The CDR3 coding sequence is TGTGCCAGCAGTGCTGACAGGGTAGGGACCGGGGAGCTGTTTTTT.